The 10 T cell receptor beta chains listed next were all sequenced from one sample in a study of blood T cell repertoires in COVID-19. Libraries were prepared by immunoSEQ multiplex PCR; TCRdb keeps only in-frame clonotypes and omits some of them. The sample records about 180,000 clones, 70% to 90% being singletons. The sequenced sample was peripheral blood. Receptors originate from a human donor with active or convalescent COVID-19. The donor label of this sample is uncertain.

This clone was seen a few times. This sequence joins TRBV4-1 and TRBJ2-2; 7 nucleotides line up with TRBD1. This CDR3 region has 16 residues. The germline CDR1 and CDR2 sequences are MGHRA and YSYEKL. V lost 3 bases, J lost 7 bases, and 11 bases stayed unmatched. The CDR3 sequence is CASSHTTGYPDGELFF. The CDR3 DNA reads TGCGCCAGCAGCCATACGACAGGGTACCCCGACGGGGAGCTGTTTTTT.

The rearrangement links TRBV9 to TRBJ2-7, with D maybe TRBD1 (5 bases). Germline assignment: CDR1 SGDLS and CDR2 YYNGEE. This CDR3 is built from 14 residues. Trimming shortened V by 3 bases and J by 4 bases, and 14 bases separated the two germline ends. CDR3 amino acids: CASSERAQGYEQYF. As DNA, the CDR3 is TGTGCCAGCAGCGAACGGGCCCAGGGTTACGAGCAGTACTTC.

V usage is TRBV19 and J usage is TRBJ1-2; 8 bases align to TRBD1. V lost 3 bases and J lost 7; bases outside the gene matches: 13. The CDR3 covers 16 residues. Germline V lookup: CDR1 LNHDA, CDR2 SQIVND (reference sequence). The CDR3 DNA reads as TGTGCCAGTAGTATGGCCCGGGACAGGTTCGTCAGTGGCTACACCTTC. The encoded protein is CASSMARDRFVSGYTF.

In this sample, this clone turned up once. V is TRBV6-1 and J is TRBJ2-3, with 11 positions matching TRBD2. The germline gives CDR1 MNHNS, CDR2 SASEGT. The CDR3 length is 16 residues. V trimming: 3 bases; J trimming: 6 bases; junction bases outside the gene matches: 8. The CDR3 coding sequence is TGTGCCAGCAGTGATCTTAGCGGGAGGGGGGTGGATACGCAGTATTTT. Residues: CASSDLSGRGVDTQYF.

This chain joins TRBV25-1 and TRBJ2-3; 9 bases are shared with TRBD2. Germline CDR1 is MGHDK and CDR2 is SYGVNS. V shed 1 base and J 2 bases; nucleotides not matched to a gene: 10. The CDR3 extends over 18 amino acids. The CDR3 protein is CASSEFFSRTSATDTQYF. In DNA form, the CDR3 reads TGTGCCAGCAGTGAATTCTTTAGCAGGACTAGCGCCACAGATACGCAGTATTTT.

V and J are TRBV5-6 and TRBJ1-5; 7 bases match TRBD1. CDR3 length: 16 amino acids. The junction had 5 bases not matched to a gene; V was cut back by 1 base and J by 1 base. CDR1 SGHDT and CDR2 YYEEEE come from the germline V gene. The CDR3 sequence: CASSLWGQQSNQPQHF. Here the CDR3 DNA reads TGTGCCAGCAGCTTGTGGGGACAGCAGAGCAATCAGCCCCAGCATTTT.

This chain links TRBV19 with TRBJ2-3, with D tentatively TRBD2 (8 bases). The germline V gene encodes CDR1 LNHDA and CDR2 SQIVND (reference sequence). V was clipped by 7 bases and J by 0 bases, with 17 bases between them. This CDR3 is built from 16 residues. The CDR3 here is CASTAGGQTSTDTQYF. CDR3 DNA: TGTGCCAGTACCGCGGGGGGACAGACGAGCACAGATACGCAGTATTTT. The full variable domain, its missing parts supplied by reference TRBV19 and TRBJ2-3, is DGGITQSPKYLFRKEGQNVTLSCEQNLNHDAMYWYRQDPGQGLRLIYYSQIVNDFQKGDIAEGYSVSREKKESFPLTVTSAQKNPTAFYLCASTAGGQTSTDTQYFGPGTRLTVL.

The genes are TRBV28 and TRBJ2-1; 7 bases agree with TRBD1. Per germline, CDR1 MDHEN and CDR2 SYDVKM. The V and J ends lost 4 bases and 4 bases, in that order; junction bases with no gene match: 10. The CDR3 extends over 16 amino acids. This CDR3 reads CASSSIRDSSYNEQFF. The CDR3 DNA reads TGTGCCAGCAGTTCCATCCGGGACAGCTCATACAATGAGCAGTTCTTC.

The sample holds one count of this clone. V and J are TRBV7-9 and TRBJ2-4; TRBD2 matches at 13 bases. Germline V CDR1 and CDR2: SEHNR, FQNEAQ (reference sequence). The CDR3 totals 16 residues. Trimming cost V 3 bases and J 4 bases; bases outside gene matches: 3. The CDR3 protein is CASSFGTSGEKNIQYF. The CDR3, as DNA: TGTGCCAGCAGCTTTGGGACTAGCGGGGAAAAAAACATTCAGTACTTC.

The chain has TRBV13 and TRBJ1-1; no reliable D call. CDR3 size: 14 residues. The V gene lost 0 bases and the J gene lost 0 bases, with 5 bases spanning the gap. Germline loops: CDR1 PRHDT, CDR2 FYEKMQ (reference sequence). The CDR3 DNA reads TGTGCCAGCAGCTTAGGGCCGGTGAACACTGAAGCTTTCTTT. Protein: CASSLGPVNTEAFF.